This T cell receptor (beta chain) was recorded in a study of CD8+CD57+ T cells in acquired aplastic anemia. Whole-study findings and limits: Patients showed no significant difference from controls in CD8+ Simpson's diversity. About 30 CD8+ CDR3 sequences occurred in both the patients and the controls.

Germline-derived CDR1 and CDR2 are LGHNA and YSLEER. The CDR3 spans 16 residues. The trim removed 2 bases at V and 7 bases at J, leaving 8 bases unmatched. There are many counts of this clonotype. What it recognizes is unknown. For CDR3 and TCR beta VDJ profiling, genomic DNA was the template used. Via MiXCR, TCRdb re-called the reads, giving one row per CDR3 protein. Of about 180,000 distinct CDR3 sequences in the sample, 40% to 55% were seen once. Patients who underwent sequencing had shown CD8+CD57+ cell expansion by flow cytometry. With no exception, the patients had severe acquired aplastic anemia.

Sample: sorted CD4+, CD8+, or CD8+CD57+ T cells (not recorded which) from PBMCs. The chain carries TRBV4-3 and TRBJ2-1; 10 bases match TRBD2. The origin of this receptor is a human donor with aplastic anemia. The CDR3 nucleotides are TGCGCCAGCAGCCAAAACCTAGCGGGGGACTCGAATGAGCAGTTCTTC. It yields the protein CASSQNLAGDSNEQFF.